These T cell receptor beta chains were read from a single sample in a study of blood T cells in healthy people across ages. TCRdb redid the calling of the 5' RACE reads with MiXCR, one entry per CDR3 protein. Among roughly 700,000 distinct CDR3 sequences listed, about 32% were seen once. The specimen was blood. Receptors were obtained from a woman aged 80 or older in good health. CDR3s include the opening cysteine and the closing phenylalanine or tryptophan. The D gene is left open where the match is weak. Expanded clones are given a class, and other clones once, few, many or no size at all.

>NA|TRBJ1-1|many|TRBV7-2
TGTGCCAGCAGCTTAGCAGGGGCGGGGGAAGCTTTCTTT
CASSLAGAGEAFF
>TRBD1|TRBJ2-7|many|TRBV29-1
TGCAGCGTGTGGGGTGTAGGGACAGGGTACGAGCAGTACTTC
CSVWGVGTGYEQYF
>TRBD2|TRBJ2-1|many|TRBV3-1
TGTGCCAGCAGCCAAGACCCTAGCGGGGGACAATACAATGAGCAGTTCTTC
CASSQDPSGGQYNEQFF
>NA|TRBJ2-3|NA|TRBV21-1
TGTGCCAGCAGCAAAGCGGCCGGGACTAGCGGTTACACAGATACGCAGTATTTT
CASSKAAGTSGYTDTQYF
>NA|TRBJ1-5|many|TRBV12-3/TRBV12-4
TGTGCCAGCAGTTTACGACAGACCCATTATAGCAATCAGCCCCAGCATTTT
CASSLRQTHYSNQPQHF
>TRBD1|TRBJ2-4|NA|TRBV6-5
TGTGCCAGCAGTTCCGGGCAGGGGGCTCCCAAAAACATTCAGTACTTC
CASSSGQGAPKNIQYF
>NA|TRBJ2-7|many|TRBV5-1
TGCGCCAGCAGCTTGGAAGCCCGCTCCTACGAGCAGTACTTC
CASSLEARSYEQYF
>TRBD2|TRBJ2-3|many|TRBV5-1
TGCGCCAGCAGACTAGCGGGGGGTACCCATAGCACAGATACGCAGTATTTT
CASRLAGGTHSTDTQYF
>TRBD1|TRBJ1-6|NA|TRBV5-1
TGCGCCAGCAGACGCTCCTCTGGGACAGGGCATAATTCACCCCTCCACTTT
CASRRSSGTGHNSPLHF
>NA|TRBJ2-7|many|TRBV9
TGTGCCAGCAGCGTAGCTACAGGACCCTCCTACGAGCAGTACTTC
CASSVATGPSYEQYF
>TRBD1|TRBJ2-7|many|TRBV6-6
TGTGCCAGCAGTTACTCGGGACAGGGAAGTCTCAACTCCTACGAGCAGTACTTC
CASSYSGQGSLNSYEQYF
>TRBD2|TRBJ2-1|many|TRBV3-1
TGTGCCAGCACCCACAGCGGGAAGGGTTACAATGAGCAGTTCTTC
CASTHSGKGYNEQFF
>NA|TRBJ1-5|many|TRBV10-3
TGTGCCATCAGTGACCGGGGCGGCGAGGGGCAGCCCCAGCATTTT
CAISDRGGEGQPQHF
>TRBD2|TRBJ2-3|many|TRBV20-1
TGCAGTGCTCTTAGCGGGTTAGCGGGGACCTTCATACGCACAGATACGCAGTATTTT
CSALSGLAGTFIRTDTQYF
>NA|TRBJ1-4|few|TRBV27
TGTGCCAGCAGAATAACCGGAACTAATGAAAAACTGTTTTTT
CASRITGTNEKLFF
>TRBD2|TRBJ2-1|many|TRBV7-2
TGTGCCAGCAGCTTAGTCAGGCGGGGGGGCGTAAATGAGCAGTTCTTC
CASSLVRRGGVNEQFF
>TRBD2|TRBJ2-1|many|TRBV6-1
TGTGCCAGCAGTGCCCTCCTTTTGGGCAGGGAGGGGAATGAGCAGTTCTTC
CASSALLLGREGNEQFF
>TRBD2|TRBJ2-1|once|TRBV11-1
TGTGCCAGCAGCTCCTTTATCCGGGAGGGCTCCTACAATGAGCAGTTCTTC
CASSSFIREGSYNEQFF
>NA|TRBJ2-7|NA|TRBV28
TGTGCCAGCAGGGAGGAGGGGCCCGCCTACGAGCAGTACTTC
CASREEGPAYEQYF
>NA|TRBJ2-7|NA|TRBV20-1
TGCAGTGCTAGAGATCCCAGTTCCTACGAGCAGTACTTC
CSARDPSSYEQYF
>TRBD2|TRBJ2-3|NA|TRBV11-3
TGTGCCAGCAGCTGGGGGACTAGCGGCACAGATACGCAGTATTTT
CASSWGTSGTDTQYF
>NA|TRBJ1-1|many|TRBV5-1
TGCGCCAGCAGCTTGGTGTCAGGGAACACTGAAGCTTTCTTT
CASSLVSGNTEAFF
>NA|TRBJ2-5|many|TRBV20-1
TGCAGTGCTAGAGATTTTGGGCTAGCGAGACAAGAGACCCAGTACTTC
CSARDFGLARQETQYF
>NA|TRBJ2-3|NA|TRBV6-1
TGTGCCAGCAGCCCCACCGGGTCCTTTAGGTTGGATACGCAGTATTTT
CASSPTGSFRLDTQYF
>NA|TRBJ1-5|few|TRBV6-1
TGTGCCAGCAGTGAAGCAGGGTATGGGCGGCCCCAGCATTTT
CASSEAGYGRPQHF
>TRBD1|TRBJ1-1|NA|TRBV5-1
TGCGCCAGCAGCTTGTTCGGCCTGGGACAGGGTAACACTGAAGCTTTCTTT
CASSLFGLGQGNTEAFF
>TRBD2|TRBJ2-5|NA|TRBV5-1
TGCGCCAGCAGCATGGGGGGGACGGCCTTCCTCCAAGAGACCCAGTACTTC
CASSMGGTAFLQETQYF
>TRBD1|TRBJ2-1|NA|TRBV6-2/TRBV6-3
TGTGCCAGCAGTTCCAATCCCCGCTCCGGGACAGGGTCCCCCTACAATGAGCAGTTCTTC
CASSSNPRSGTGSPYNEQFF
>TRBD1|TRBJ1-1|few|TRBV10-3
TGTGCCATCAGCCCGGGACAGGCGACTGAAGCTTTCTTT
CAISPGQATEAFF
>NA|TRBJ2-7|many|TRBV7-9
TGTGCCAGCAGCTCCCTCCCAGGACAGTCCTACGAGCAGTACTTC
CASSSLPGQSYEQYF
>NA|TRBJ2-1|NA|TRBV11-2
TGTGCCAGCAGCGTCCATCAGGGGGGGTATGAGCAGTTCTTC
CASSVHQGGYEQFF
>NA|TRBJ2-5|many|TRBV20-1
TGCAGTGCCGCCCCGACAGGGAGGGAGACCCAGTACTTC
CSAAPTGRETQYF
>NA|TRBJ2-7|NA|TRBV28
TGTGCCAGCCAGACTAACAGAGCAGGGGTGAGCGAGCAGTACTTC
CASQTNRAGVSEQYF
>TRBD1|TRBJ2-3|many|TRBV5-1
TGCGCCAGCAGGATAGGACAGGGCTACGCAGATACGCAGTATTTT
CASRIGQGYADTQYF
>NA|TRBJ2-5|many|TRBV5-1
TGCGCCAGCAGCCGGGACCTCGGGTTGGAGACCCAGTACTTC
CASSRDLGLETQYF
>NA|TRBJ1-4|NA|TRBV19
TGTGCCAGTAGTCCCCCGGGGGGCGGCATTGAAAAACTGTTTTTT
CASSPPGGGIEKLFF
>NA|TRBJ2-7|many|TRBV5-1
TGCGCCAGCAAGAAAGAAGGTCTGAGACTCTACGAGCAGTACTTC
CASKKEGLRLYEQYF
>NA|TRBJ1-2|many|TRBV14
TGTGCCAGCAGTAGAGGCCCTAACTATGGCTACACCTTC
CASSRGPNYGYTF
>TRBD1|TRBJ2-3|many|TRBV7-9
TGTGCCAGCAGCTCACCGATGGTATTTGGGGCAGGGGGAGCGGATACGCAGTATTTT
CASSSPMVFGAGGADTQYF
>NA|TRBJ2-7|NA|TRBV29-1
TGCAGCGTTGGTATTCAGGGTGGCGGTAACTACGAGCAGTACTTC
CSVGIQGGGNYEQYF
>NA|TRBJ1-1|NA|TRBV2
TGTGCCAGCAGTAGGCGGGCCCTGAACACTGAAGCTTTCTTT
CASSRRALNTEAFF
>NA|TRBJ2-1|many|TRBV7-2
TGTGCCAGCAGCTCCCGGGCGGAGCAGTTCTTC
CASSSRAEQFF
>NA|TRBJ1-2|many|TRBV30
TGTGCCTGGAGTGTCCTGGGGACGCGTGGCTACACCTTC
CAWSVLGTRGYTF
>NA|TRBJ2-3|NA|TRBV5-1
TGCGCCAGCAGCTTGATGGGCGGGCGCACAGATACGCAGTATTTT
CASSLMGGRTDTQYF
>TRBD1|TRBJ1-1|NA|TRBV6-2/TRBV6-3
TGTGCCAGCAGTTACGGACAGGGCGATGAAGCTTTCTTT
CASSYGQGDEAFF
>NA|TRBJ2-5|NA|TRBV5-1
TGCGCCAGCAGCTTGGGGGGCAGGGAAGAGACCCAGTACTTC
CASSLGGREETQYF
>NA|TRBJ2-5|many|TRBV3-1
TGTGCCAGCAGCAAGGAGACCCAGTACTTC
CASSKETQYF
>NA|TRBJ1-1|few|TRBV7-3
TGTGCCAGCAGCCAGTCAGGGATGGGCACTGAAGCTTTCTTT
CASSQSGMGTEAFF
>NA|TRBJ2-2|many|TRBV7-3
TGTGCCAGCAGCCCCCTCGATGGCACCGGGGAGCTGTTTTTT
CASSPLDGTGELFF
>NA|TRBJ2-3|NA|TRBV5-6
TGTGCCAGCAGCTTTAGGGAGACAGATACGCAGTATTTT
CASSFRETDTQYF
>NA|TRBJ1-1|few|TRBV5-1
TGCGCCAGCAGCTTGGACCCCGGGGCCAAAACTGAAGCTTTCTTT
CASSLDPGAKTEAFF
>NA|TRBJ2-7|many|TRBV7-2
TGTGCCAGCAGTCGGGACTTCTCCTACGAGCAGTACTTC
CASSRDFSYEQYF
>NA|TRBJ2-4|few|TRBV20-1
TGCAGTGCTTACCGGGACTCTAACAATGAGCAGTACTTC
CSAYRDSNNEQYF